This T cell receptor beta chain was obtained from a study of blood T cells in healthy people across ages (dated by TCRdb to between 2014 and 2017). Regarding the complete study: In model experiments, roughly one uniquely barcoded TCR beta cDNA molecule per two T cells was captured by template switching. To track age-related changes in TCR beta repertoire diversity, the study relied on deep sequencing normalized with unique cDNA molecular identifiers. The donors were split into four age groups: young (average roughly 15 years), middle-aged (roughly 39), aged (more than 60) and long-lived (roughly 77). Two additional independent replicas of 1 million unique cDNA reads from the same blood draw were analyzed for two donors (one aged 18 to 30 and one aged 80 or older). To avoid experimental bias, donors of different ages were randomly spread across the sequencing lanes.

Systemically healthy Caucasian individuals from Russia, 39 in total and aged roughly 6 to 100 years, were included as donors. Ten milliliters of peripheral blood were collected from each donor into EDTA-treated Vacutainer tubes. Ficoll-Paque density-gradient centrifugation was used to isolate PBMCs, with at least 7 million per sample. Trizol reagent was used to extract total RNA from PBMCs, with at least 5.5 micrograms per sample. The percentages of naive CD45RAhigh/CD27high T cells were determined by flow cytometry on a PBMC aliquot from every donor. The library was prepared using 5' RACE. The listed sequencing device is Illumina HiSeq 2500. The second PCR ran for about 6 to 12 cycles and used a J-beta primer mix along with a sample-barcoded 5' primer. Each TCR beta cDNA molecule received a unique molecular identifier from a template-switch 5' adaptor carrying 12 random nucleotides. Each sample yielded at least 2.5 million CDR3-containing paired-end reads. First-strand cDNA synthesis was performed from all RNA using the Mint cDNA synthesis kit, with priming by a TRBC-specific oligonucleotide. Following uracil-DNA glycosylase treatment, all cDNA underwent a first 18-cycle PCR with the universal primers M1SS and BC2_uni_R. From the authors' description of their analysis: Each sample was normalized by randomly selecting 1 million high-quality reads, each carrying a distinct molecular identifier. Reads with shared molecular identifiers were discarded instead of being binned into consensus sequences. MiTCR, with a Q25 quality threshold and the strictest error-elimination algorithm, was used for CDR3 identification, clonotype clustering and error correction. A nonparametric unseen species model using Euler transformation provided a lower-bound estimate of total TCR beta diversity. TCRdb redid the processing of the public reads, applying fastp at Q25 and MiXCR, and retained in-frame beta chains. Merged by CDR3 protein, the rows form single entries marked with the most common genes and DNA. TCRdb's processing, not the authors', yielded these V and J calls. Present in this sample are some 900,000 distinct CDR3 sequences, under 35% of which were seen just once. The ten largest clones take up roughly 17% of the sample.

Comment on this clonotype: This clone's antigen is unknown. The CDR3 ends on some other residue instead of the conserved phenylalanine or tryptophan, so this is likely a read error.

A distance of 9 bases separates the germline ends of V and J, which lose 3 bases and 0 bases respectively. Taken from the germline V gene, the CDR1 and CDR2 loops are SGHRS and YFSETQ. With termini counted, the CDR3 has 14 amino acids. CDR3 DNA only is kept here, 42 bases in frame from base 1. Study-wide findings and limitations: Because profiling used bulk unsorted PBMCs, naive and antigen-experienced compartments could not be compared conclusively. The long-lived group showed more naive CD4+ T cells, fewer expanded clones and increased TCR diversity than the aged group, suggesting age selection. Because donor CMV infection status was unknown, age-related changes in expanded clonotypes were potentially confounded. As age increased, observed TCR beta diversity per million T cells dropped in a roughly linear way, and a significant reduction was already evident by age 40. Estimates of total diversity from one million sequenced T cells were regarded as lower bounds and underestimates. Observed TCR beta diversity correlated strongly with the percentage of naive T cells measured by flow cytometry.

Material for sequencing was blood. The rearrangement joined TRBV5-1 to TRBJ1-1, and the D gene may be TRBD1, 6 bases matching. This TCR came from an elderly woman in good health. The CDR3 reads as follows: CASSSGQLNTEAFC. The DNA sequence follows: TGCGCCAGCAGCTCCGGACAGCTGAACACTGAAGCTTTCTGT.